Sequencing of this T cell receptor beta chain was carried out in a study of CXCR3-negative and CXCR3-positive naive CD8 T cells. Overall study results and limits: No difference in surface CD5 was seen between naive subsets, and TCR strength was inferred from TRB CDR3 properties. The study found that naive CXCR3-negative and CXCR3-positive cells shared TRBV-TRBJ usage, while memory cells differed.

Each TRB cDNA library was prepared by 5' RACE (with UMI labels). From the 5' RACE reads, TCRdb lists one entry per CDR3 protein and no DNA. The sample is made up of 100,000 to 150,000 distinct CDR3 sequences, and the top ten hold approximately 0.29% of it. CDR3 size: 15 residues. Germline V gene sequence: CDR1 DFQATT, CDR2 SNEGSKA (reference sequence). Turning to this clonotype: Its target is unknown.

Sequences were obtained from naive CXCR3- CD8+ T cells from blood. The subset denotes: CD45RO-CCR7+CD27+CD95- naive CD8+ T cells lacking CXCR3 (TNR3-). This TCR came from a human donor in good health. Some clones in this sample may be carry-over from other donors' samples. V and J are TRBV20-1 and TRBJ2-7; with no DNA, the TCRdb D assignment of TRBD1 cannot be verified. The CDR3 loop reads CSAIGRDTPYYEQYF.